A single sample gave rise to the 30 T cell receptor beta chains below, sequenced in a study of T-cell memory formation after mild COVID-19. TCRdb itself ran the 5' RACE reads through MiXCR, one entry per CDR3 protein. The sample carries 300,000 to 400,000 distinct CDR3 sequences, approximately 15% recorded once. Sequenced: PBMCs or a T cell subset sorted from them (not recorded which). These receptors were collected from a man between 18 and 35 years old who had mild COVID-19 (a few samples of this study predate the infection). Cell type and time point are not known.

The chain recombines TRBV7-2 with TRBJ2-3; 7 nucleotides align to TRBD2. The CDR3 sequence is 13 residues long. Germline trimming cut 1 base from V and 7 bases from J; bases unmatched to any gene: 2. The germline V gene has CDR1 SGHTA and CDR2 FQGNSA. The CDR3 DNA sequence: TGTGCCAGCAGCTTAGAGCGGGGAAATACGCAGTATTTT. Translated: CASSLERGNTQYF. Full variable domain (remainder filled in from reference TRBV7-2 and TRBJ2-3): GAGVSQSPSNKVTEKGKDVELRCDPISGHTALYWYRQSLGQGLEFLIYFQGNSAPDKSGLPSDRFSAERTGGSVSTLTIQRTQQEDSAVYLCASSLERGNTQYFGPGTRLTVL.

The CDR3 sequence is CSARAGTVNTEAFF. CDR3 DNA: TGCAGTGCTAGAGCCGGGACAGTGAACACTGAAGCTTTCTTT. This chain connects TRBV20-1 to TRBJ1-1; 7 nucleotides align to TRBD1. Unmatched junction bases numbered 2, after V lost 1 base and J lost 0 bases. The germline V gene has CDR1 DFQATT and CDR2 SNEGSKA (reference sequence). This CDR3 is built from 14 residues.

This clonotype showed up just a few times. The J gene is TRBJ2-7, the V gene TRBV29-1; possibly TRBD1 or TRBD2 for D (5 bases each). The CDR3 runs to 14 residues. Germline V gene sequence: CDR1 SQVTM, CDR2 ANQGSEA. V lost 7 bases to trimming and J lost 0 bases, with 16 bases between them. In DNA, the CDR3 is TGCAGCGCCGCCCCTGCAGGGAGCTCCTACGAGCAGTACGTC. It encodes CSAAPAGSSYEQYV.

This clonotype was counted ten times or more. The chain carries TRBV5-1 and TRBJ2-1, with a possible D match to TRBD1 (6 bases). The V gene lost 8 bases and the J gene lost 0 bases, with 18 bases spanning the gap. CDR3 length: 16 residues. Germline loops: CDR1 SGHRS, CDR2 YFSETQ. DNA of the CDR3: TGCGCCAGTAGCCCTCACGTAGGGGGCTCCTACAATGAGCAGTTCTTC. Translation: CASSPHVGGSYNEQFF. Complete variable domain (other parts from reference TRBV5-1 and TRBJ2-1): KAGVTQTPRYLIKTRGQQVTLSCSPISGHRSVSWYQQTPGQGLQFLFEYFSETQRNKGNFPGRFSGRQFSNSRSEMNVSTLELGDSALYLCASSPHVGGSYNEQFFGPGTRLTVL.

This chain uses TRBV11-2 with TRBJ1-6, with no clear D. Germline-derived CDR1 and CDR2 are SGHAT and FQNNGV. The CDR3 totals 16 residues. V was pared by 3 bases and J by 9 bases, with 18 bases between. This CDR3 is CASSLQIRAEGSPLHF. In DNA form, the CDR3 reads TGTGCCAGCAGCTTGCAAATCCGGGCCGAGGGTTCACCCCTCCACTTT.

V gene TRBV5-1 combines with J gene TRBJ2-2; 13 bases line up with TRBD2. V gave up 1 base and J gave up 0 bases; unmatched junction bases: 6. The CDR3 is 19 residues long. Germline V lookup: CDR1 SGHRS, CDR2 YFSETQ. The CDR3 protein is CASSLQGLAGRSNTGELFF. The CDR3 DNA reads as TGCGCCAGCAGCTTGCAGGGACTAGCGGGGAGATCGAACACCGGGGAGCTGTTTTTT.

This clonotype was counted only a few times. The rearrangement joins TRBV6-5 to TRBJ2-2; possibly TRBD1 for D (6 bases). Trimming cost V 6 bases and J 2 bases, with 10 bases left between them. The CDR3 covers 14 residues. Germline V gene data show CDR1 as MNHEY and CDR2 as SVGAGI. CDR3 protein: CASSLGHNTGELFF. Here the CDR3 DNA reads TGTGCCAGCAGCTTGGGACATAACACCGGGGAGCTGTTTTTT.

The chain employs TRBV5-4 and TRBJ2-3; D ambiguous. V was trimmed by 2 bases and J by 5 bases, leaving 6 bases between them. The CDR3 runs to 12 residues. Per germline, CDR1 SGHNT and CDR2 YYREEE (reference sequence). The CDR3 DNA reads TGTGCCAGCAGCTTTTCGGTAGATACGCAGTATTTT. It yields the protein CASSFSVDTQYF.

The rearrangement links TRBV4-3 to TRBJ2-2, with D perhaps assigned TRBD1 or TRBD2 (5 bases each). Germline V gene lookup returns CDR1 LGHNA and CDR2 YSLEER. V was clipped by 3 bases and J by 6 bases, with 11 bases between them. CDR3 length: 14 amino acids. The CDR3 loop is CASSQPGSAGELFF. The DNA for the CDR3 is TGCGCCAGCAGCCAGCCAGGGAGCGCCGGGGAGCTGTTTTTT.

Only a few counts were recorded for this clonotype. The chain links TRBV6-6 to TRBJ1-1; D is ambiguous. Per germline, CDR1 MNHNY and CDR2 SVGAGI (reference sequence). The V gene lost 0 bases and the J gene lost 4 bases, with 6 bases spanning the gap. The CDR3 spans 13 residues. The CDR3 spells CASSYSPGTEAFF. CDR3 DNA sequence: TGTGCCAGCAGTTACTCACCGGGCACTGAAGCTTTCTTT.

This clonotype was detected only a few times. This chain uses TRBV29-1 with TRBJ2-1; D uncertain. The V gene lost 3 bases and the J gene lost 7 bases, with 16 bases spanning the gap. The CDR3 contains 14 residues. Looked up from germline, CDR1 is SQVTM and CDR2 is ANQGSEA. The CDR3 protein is CSVETLGMGNEQFF. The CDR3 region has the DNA TGCAGCGTTGAGACTCTGGGGATGGGGAATGAGCAGTTCTTC.

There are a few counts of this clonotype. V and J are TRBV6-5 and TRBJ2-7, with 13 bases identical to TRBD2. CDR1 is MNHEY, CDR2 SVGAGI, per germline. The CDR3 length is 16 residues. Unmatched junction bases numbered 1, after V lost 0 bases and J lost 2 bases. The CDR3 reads CASSYSGTSGAYEQYF. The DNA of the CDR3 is TGTGCCAGCAGTTACTCTGGGACTAGCGGGGCCTACGAGCAGTACTTC.

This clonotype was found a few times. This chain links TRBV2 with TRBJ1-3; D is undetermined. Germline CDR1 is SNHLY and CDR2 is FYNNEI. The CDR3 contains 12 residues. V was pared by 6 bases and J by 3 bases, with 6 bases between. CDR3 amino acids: CASSVDGNTIYF. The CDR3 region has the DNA TGTGCCAGCAGCGTGGATGGAAACACCATATATTTT.

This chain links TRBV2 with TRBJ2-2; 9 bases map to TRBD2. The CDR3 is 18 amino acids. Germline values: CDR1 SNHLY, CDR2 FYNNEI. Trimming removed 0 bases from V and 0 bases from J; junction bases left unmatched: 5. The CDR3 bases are TGTGCCAGCAGTGAAGCGGTAGCGGGGGAACCGAACACCGGGGAGCTGTTTTTT. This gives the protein CASSEAVAGEPNTGELFF.

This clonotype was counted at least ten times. The CDR3 DNA is TGTGCCAGCAGTTCCCACCCGGGGCCGGCCACCGGAAACATTCAGTACTTC. This sequence encodes CASSSHPGPATGNIQYF. The V and J genes are TRBV6-6 and TRBJ2-4, with D perhaps given as TRBD1 or TRBD2 (5 bases each). The CDR3 length is 17 residues. V lost 4 bases to trimming and J lost 6 bases, with 22 bases between them. Germline CDR1 is MNHNY and CDR2 is SVGAGI (reference sequence).

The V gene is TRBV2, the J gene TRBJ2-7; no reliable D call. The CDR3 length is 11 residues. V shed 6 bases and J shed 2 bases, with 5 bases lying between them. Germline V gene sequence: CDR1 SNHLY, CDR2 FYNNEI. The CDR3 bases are TGTGCCAGCAGCCTGACCTACGAGCAGTACGTC. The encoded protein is CASSLTYEQYV.

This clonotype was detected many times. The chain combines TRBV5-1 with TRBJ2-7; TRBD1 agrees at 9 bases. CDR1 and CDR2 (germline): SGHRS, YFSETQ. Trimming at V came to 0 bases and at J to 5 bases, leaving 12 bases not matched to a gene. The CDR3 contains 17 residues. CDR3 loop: CASSLACSGQGINEQYV. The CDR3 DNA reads TGCGCCAGCAGCTTGGCGTGTTCAGGACAGGGGATTAACGAGCAGTACGTC.

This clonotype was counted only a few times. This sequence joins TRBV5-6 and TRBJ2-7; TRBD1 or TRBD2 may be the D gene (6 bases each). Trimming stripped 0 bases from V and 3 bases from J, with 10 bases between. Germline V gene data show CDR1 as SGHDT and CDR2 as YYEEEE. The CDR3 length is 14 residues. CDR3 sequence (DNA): TGTGCCAGCAGCTTGGGAGGGGGAGGCTACGAGCAGTACTTC. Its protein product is CASSLGGGGYEQYF.

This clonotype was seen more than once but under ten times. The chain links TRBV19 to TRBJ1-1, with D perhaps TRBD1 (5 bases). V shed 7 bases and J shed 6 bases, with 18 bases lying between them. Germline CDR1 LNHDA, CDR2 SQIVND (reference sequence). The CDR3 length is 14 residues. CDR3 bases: TGTGCCAGTACCGCGGGACTAGCCATTGCTGAAGCTTTCTTT. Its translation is CASTAGLAIAEAFF. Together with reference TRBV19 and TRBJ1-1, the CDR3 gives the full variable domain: DGGITQSPKYLFRKEGQNVTLSCEQNLNHDAMYWYRQDPGQGLRLIYYSQIVNDFQKGDIAEGYSVSREKKESFPLTVTSAQKNPTAFYLCASTAGLAIAEAFFGQGTRLTVV.

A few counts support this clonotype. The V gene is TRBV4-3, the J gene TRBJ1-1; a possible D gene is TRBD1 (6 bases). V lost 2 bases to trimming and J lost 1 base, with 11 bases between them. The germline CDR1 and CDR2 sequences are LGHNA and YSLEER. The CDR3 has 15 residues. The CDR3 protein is CASSQPGARNTEAFF. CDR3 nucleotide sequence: TGCGCCAGCAGCCAACCAGGGGCCCGGAACACTGAAGCTTTCTTT.

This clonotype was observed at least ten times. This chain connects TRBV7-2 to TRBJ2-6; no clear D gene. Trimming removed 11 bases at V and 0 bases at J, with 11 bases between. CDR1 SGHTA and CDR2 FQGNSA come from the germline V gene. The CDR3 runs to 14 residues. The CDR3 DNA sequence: TGTGCCGGAAGTGGGGACTCTGGGGCCAACGTCCTGACTTTC. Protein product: CAGSGDSGANVLTF.

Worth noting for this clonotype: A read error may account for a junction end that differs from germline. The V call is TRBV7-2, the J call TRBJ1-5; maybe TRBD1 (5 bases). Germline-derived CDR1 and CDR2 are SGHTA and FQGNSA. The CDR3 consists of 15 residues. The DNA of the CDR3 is TGTGCCAGCAGCTTAGTGGGCGGGGGATATCACCCCCAGCATTTT. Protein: CASSLVGGGYHPQHF.

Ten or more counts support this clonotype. The CDR3 nucleotides are TGTGCCAGCAGCTTAGTATTTCGTCAGGGGGCCACGGCAGTCACTGAAGCTTTCTTT. As protein: CASSLVFRQGATAVTEAFF. The chain uses TRBV7-2 and TRBJ1-1, with 8 bases that match TRBD1. The CDR3 totals 19 residues. CDR1 and CDR2 (germline): SGHTA, FQGNSA. Trimming cost V 1 base and J 4 bases; bases outside gene matches: 17.

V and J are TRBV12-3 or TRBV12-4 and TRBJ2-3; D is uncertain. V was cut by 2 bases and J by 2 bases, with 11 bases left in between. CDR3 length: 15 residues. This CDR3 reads CASSLPIGSTDTQYF. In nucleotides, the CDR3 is TGTGCCAGCAGTTTACCTATCGGGTCCACAGATACGCAGTATTTT.

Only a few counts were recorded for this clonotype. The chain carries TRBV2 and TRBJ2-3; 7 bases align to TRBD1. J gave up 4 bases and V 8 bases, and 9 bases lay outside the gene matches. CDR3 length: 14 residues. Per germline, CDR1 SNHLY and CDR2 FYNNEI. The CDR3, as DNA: TGTGCCAGCGGAGAACAGGGGTTCGCAGATACGCAGTATTTT. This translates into CASGEQGFADTQYF.

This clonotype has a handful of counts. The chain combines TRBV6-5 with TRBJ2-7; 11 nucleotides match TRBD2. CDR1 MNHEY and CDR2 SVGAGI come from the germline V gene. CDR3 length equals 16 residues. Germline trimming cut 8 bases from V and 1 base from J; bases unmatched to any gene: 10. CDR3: CASGTNLAGGSYEQYF. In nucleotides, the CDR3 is TGTGCCAGCGGGACCAATCTAGCGGGGGGATCCTACGAGCAGTACTTC.

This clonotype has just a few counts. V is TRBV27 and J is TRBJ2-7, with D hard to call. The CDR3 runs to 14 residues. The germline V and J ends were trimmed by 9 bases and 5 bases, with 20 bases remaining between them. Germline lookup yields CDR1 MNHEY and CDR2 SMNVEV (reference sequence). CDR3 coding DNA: TGTGCCAGGCCCCCGGGTGGCCTGTCTCACGAGCAGTACTTC. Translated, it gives CARPPGGLSHEQYF.

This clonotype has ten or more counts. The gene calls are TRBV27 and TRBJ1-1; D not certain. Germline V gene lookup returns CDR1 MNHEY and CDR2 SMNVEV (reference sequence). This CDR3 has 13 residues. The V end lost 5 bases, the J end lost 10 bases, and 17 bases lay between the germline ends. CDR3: CASSLRPRSLAFF. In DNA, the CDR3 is TGTGCCAGCAGTCTTAGGCCGCGATCACTAGCTTTCTTT.

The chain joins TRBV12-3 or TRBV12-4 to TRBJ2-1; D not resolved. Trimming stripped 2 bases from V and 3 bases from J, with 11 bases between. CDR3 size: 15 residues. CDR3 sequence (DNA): TGTGCCAGCAGTTTATTGGGCCTGGGCTACAATGAGCAGTTCTTC. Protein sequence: CASSLLGLGYNEQFF.

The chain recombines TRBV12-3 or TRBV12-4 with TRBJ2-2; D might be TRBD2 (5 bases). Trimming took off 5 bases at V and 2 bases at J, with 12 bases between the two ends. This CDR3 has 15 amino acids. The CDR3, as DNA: TGTGCCAGCAGTCCGAGGACTTTCAACACCGGGGAGCTGTTTTTT. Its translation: CASSPRTFNTGELFF.